The 17 T cell receptor beta chains reported below all come from one sample, sequenced in a study of T cells in Graves' hyperthyroidism and ophthalmopathy. Amplification targeted TCR beta CDR3 regions from RNA transcripts. TCR CDR3 regions were first amplified by RT-PCR with HTBI primers. TCRdb passed the multiplex PCR reads through MiXCR, listing each CDR3 protein once. The sample holds hundreds of thousands of distinct CDR3 sequences, approximately 44% seen once. Sequences were obtained from peripheral blood or thyroid tissue (not recorded which). The receptors stem from a woman between 18 and 30 years old with Graves' hyperthyroidism.

This chain joins TRBV19 and TRBJ1-3; D gene unclear. Germline-derived CDR1 and CDR2 are LNHDA and SQIVND (reference sequence). This CDR3 is built from 13 residues. V was clipped by 10 bases and J by 0 bases, with 10 bases between them. The CDR3 region has the DNA TGTGCCACGTACGGTTACTCTGGAAACACCATATATTTT. Translated: CATYGYSGNTIYF.

This chain joins TRBV7-8 and TRBJ2-7; the D is unclear. Trimming cost V 4 bases and J 5 bases, with 12 bases left between them. The length of the CDR3 is 13 residues. CDR1 SGHVS and CDR2 FQNEAQ come from the germline V gene. The CDR3 sequence: CASSSVVGDEQYF. The CDR3 DNA sequence: TGTGCCAGCAGCTCCGTTGTTGGCGACGAGCAGTACTTC. Looking up the rest from reference TRBV7-8 and TRBJ2-7 gives the full variable domain: GAGVSQSPRYKVAKRGQDVALRCDPISGHVSLFWYQQALGQGPEFLTYFQNEAQLDKSGLPSDRFFAERPEGSVSTLKIQRTQQEDSAVYLCASSSVVGDEQYFGPGTRLTVT.

The chain links TRBV20-1 to TRBJ2-7; a possible D gene is TRBD2 (6 bases). Between the trimmed V and J ends, which lost 1 base and 3 bases, there was a span of 19 bases. Germline loops: CDR1 DFQATT, CDR2 SNEGSKA (reference sequence). The CDR3 loop spans 16 amino acids. CDR3 protein: CSARATPTVGGYEQYF. The DNA for the CDR3 is TGCAGTGCTAGAGCCACTCCGACGGTCGGGGGCTACGAGCAGTACTTC.

Comment on this clonotype: Likely a read error: the CDR3 ends without its conserved phenylalanine or tryptophan. The V gene is TRBV7-9, the J gene TRBJ1-1; no clear D. CDR1 is SEHNR, CDR2 FQNEAQ, per germline (reference sequence). This CDR3 spans 15 amino acids. In DNA, the CDR3 is TGTGCCAGCAGCGTAGCAGGTTTGAAAAACACTGAAGCTTTCTCT. Its protein is CASSVAGLKNTEAFS.

The chain recombines TRBV10-3 with TRBJ2-5; D remains unclear. The CDR3 totals 14 residues. V was shortened by 3 bases and J by 2 bases, with 10 bases between the two germline ends. CDR1 is ENHRY and CDR2 is SYGVKD in the germline V gene. The CDR3 DNA sequence: TGTGCCATCAGTGAAGGACGGATTCAAGAGACCCAGTACTTC. Its protein product is CAISEGRIQETQYF.

The chain recombines TRBV5-5 with TRBJ2-2; no reliable D call. CDR3 length: 13 residues. The V end was cut by 4 bases, the J end by 7 bases, with 11 bases between. CDR1 is SGHKS, CDR2 YYEKEE, per germline (reference sequence). The CDR3 DNA is TGTGCCAGCAGCGGACGGTGGGGCGGGGAGCTGTTTTTT. Translating it yields CASSGRWGGELFF.

A word on this clonotype: Compared with germline, one end of the junction differs, possibly owing to a read error. The chain uses TRBV20-1 and TRBJ2-5; 7 nucleotides agree with TRBD2. Germline lookup yields CDR1 DFQATT and CDR2 SNEGSKA (reference sequence). This CDR3 region has 10 residues. The CDR3 loop is CSASGTVTWF. CDR3 bases: TGCAGTGCGAGCGGGACTGTCACCTGGTTC.

The table lists this clonotype with many counts. The chain employs TRBV7-6 and TRBJ1-1; possible D gene TRBD1, 5 bases. The CDR3 extends over 13 amino acids. Germline values: CDR1 SGHVS, CDR2 FNYEAQ. V lost 5 bases, J lost 3 bases, and 10 bases lay in between. The CDR3 protein is CASSTGPYTEAFF. CDR3 in DNA: TGTGCCAGCAGCACGGGACCGTACACTGAAGCTTTCTTT. The variable domain in full, with the rest retrieved from reference TRBV7-6 and TRBJ1-1, is GAGVSQSPRYKVTKRGQDVALRCDPISGHVSLYWYRQALGQGPEFLTYFNYEAQQDKSGLPNDRFSAERPEGSISTLTIQRTEQRDSAMYRCASSTGPYTEAFFGQGTRLTVV.

In DNA form, the CDR3 reads TGCAGCGTTGGGCTAGCGGGAGACGAGCAGTACTTC. Amino acids: CSVGLAGDEQYF. The gene calls are TRBV29-1 and TRBJ2-7; 10 positions match TRBD2. CDR1 is SQVTM and CDR2 is ANQGSEA in the germline V gene. V lost 4 bases, J lost 5 bases, and 2 bases stayed unmatched. The CDR3 runs 12 residues.

J is TRBJ1-6 and V is TRBV2, with D tentatively TRBD1 (5 bases). The ends were cut back, 6 bases at V and 9 bases at J, with 21 bases in the middle. Germline V lookup: CDR1 SNHLY, CDR2 FYNNEI. The CDR3 extends over 16 amino acids. The CDR3, as DNA: TGTGCCAGCAGCTTGGGTCAGGGAAAGAGAATTTCACCCCTCCACTTT. Translation gives CASSLGQGKRISPLHF.

V usage is TRBV7-9 and J usage is TRBJ2-7, with 9 bases lining up with TRBD2. V shed 4 bases, J shed 0 bases, and the junction held 10 bases outside the gene matches. Germline lookup yields CDR1 SEHNR and CDR2 FQNEAQ (reference sequence). The CDR3 consists of 17 residues. CDR3 in DNA: TGTGCCAGCAGCTCCTTGTTTGGCGGGAGGGCCTCCTACGAGCAGTACTTC. It is translated as CASSSLFGGRASYEQYF.

The V call is TRBV7-3, the J call TRBJ2-7; tentatively, D is TRBD1 (5 bases). This CDR3 comprises 13 residues. Germline lookup yields CDR1 SGHTA and CDR2 FQGTGA. V lost 5 bases and J 7 bases, leaving 15 bases between the germline ends. The DNA of the CDR3 is TGTGCCAGCAGCCCGGGTGTTAGGGGAGAGCAGTACTTC. This sequence encodes CASSPGVRGEQYF.

The V call is TRBV7-2, the J call TRBJ2-6; the D gene is possibly TRBD2 (5 bases). The V and J ends lost 1 base and 5 bases respectively, with 21 bases between them. CDR3 length: 19 residues. CDR1 and CDR2 from the germline V gene are SGHTA and FQGNSA. The CDR3 region has the DNA TGTGCCAGCAGCTTAGTCGGGGTAGCAGACATTCCATGGGCCAACGTCCTGACTTTC. The encoded protein is CASSLVGVADIPWANVLTF.

This chain uses TRBV15 with TRBJ1-2; D unresolved. The ends were cut back, 3 bases at V and 7 bases at J, with 15 bases in the middle. The germline V gene has CDR1 LNHNV and CDR2 YYDKDF (reference sequence). The CDR3 is 14 amino acids. CDR3 DNA sequence: TGTGCCACCAGCAGTCCGTATACCCATGCTGGCTACACCTTC. This gives the protein CATSSPYTHAGYTF.

There are a few counts of this clonotype. The chain is built from TRBV2 and TRBJ2-5; TRBD1 aligns across 7 bases. Per germline, CDR1 SNHLY and CDR2 FYNNEI. The trim removed 5 bases at V and 4 bases at J, leaving 10 bases unmatched. CDR3 length: 15 residues. The CDR3 spells CASSLRQGVGETQYF. CDR3 sequence (DNA): TGTGCCAGCAGTTTACGGCAGGGGGTCGGAGAGACCCAGTACTTC.

The chain recombines TRBV29-1 with TRBJ1-1; 7 nucleotides line up with TRBD1. The ends lost 5 bases at V and 11 bases at J; junction bases unmatched: 14. Germline-derived CDR1 and CDR2 are SQVTM and ANQGSEA. The CDR3 is made up of 13 amino acids. CDR3 sequence: CSVLPGQTAQAFF. As DNA, the CDR3 is TGCAGCGTTCTGCCGGGACAGACGGCCCAGGCTTTCTTT.

Turning to this clonotype: Its ends do not fully match the called genes, so a read error is possible. The rearrangement joins TRBV20-1 to TRBJ1-4; tentative D call: TRBD1 (5 bases). CDR1 and CDR2 (germline): DFQATT, SNEGSKA (reference sequence). The CDR3 spans 15 residues. The CDR3 region is CSARDGQIRDEKLLF. The CDR3 region has the DNA TGCAGTGCTAGGGACGGTCAGATCAGGGATGAAAAACTGCTTTTT.